This T cell receptor beta chain stems from a study of long-term antiretroviral therapy in people with HIV. This clone came up once. Its antigen remains unknown. Overall study results and limits: Post-ART samples showed increased diversity that remained below transplant donor control levels. Dominating the repertoire at all time points were the clones that expanded before ART. Repertoires in HIV (unlike those of controls) had narrower CDR3 length ranges.

immunoSEQ v3.0 was run at survey level. Libraries were prepared by immunoSEQ multiplex PCR; TCRdb keeps only in-frame clonotypes and omits some of them. The sample carries roughly 19,000 clones, over 90% recorded once. CDR3 size: 12 residues. V dropped 5 bases and J dropped 8 bases, with 13 bases sitting between them. Germline-derived CDR1 and CDR2 are SGHAT and FQNNGV. The chain links TRBV11-2 to TRBJ2-7; no definite D call. The specimen comprised unsorted PBMCs, sampled 4.4 years after starting antiretroviral therapy. The clonotype comes from a woman between 50 and 59 years old with HIV. The CDR3 DNA sequence: TGTGCCAGCAGCCCCCGGGTGGGAAAGCAGTACTTC. This translates into CASSPRVGKQYF. The full variable domain, completed using reference TRBV11-2 and TRBJ2-7, is EAGVAQSPRYKIIEKRQSVAFWCNPISGHATLYWYQQILGQGPKLLIQFQNNGVVDDSQLPKDRFSAERLKGVDSTLKIQPAKLEDSAVYLCASSPRVGKQYFGPGTRLTVT.